One sample yielded the 16 T cell receptor beta chains listed below, sequenced in a study of shared clonotypes between healthy human individuals. The repertoire was sequenced with immunoSEQ multiplex PCR; TCRdb's copy has only in-frame clones and lacks some. The table has fewer than 600,000 clones, roughly 80% seen once. What was sequenced was PBMCs. The receptors here all came from a woman aged 35 to 49 in good health. Some clones in this sample may be carry-over from other donors' samples.

The V call is TRBV27, the J call TRBJ1-2; the D gene is possibly TRBD1 (5 bases). The CDR3 has 13 amino acids. Germline CDR1 is MNHEY and CDR2 is SMNVEV (reference sequence). V lost 2 bases to trimming and J lost 8 bases, with 12 bases between them. CDR3 DNA sequence: TGTGCCAGCAGTTTAGGGTCAGGGACGGGCTACACCTTC. This codes for CASSLGSGTGYTF.

This clone appeared once. The rearrangement uses TRBV7-2 and TRBJ2-1; 7 bases line up with TRBD2. From germline, CDR1 is SGHTA and CDR2 FQGNSA. This CDR3 is 16 amino acids long. V was clipped by 5 bases and J by 6 bases; unmatched bases: 13. The CDR3 loop reads CASSPHSAGDGNEQFF. The CDR3 DNA reads TGTGCCAGCAGCCCCCATTCGGCGGGAGACGGCAATGAGCAGTTCTTC.

The rearrangement uses TRBV5-1 and TRBJ2-2, with no clear D. Germline CDR1 reads SGHRS; CDR2 reads YFSETQ. The ends were cut back, 4 bases at V and 0 bases at J, with 10 bases in the middle. The CDR3 totals 15 residues. The CDR3 spells CASSVGFPNTGELFF. The DNA for the CDR3 is TGCGCCAGCAGCGTAGGGTTCCCGAACACCGGGGAGCTGTTTTTT.

Note on this clone: At one boundary the junction diverges from the germline segment, which might be a read error. The V call is TRBV15, the J call TRBJ2-1, with 9 bases fitting TRBD2. In germline, CDR1 is LNHNV, CDR2 YYDKDF (reference sequence). The CDR3 is made up of 19 amino acids. CDR3 loop: CATSRDRGTSGRSHNEQFF. The DNA for the CDR3 is TGTGCCACCAGCAGAGATCGCGGAACTAGCGGGCGCTCCCACAATGAGCAGTTCTTC.

This chain joins TRBV11-2 and TRBJ1-2; 8 bases agree with TRBD1. The CDR3 loop spans 15 amino acids. The germline V gene has CDR1 SGHAT and CDR2 FQNNGV. V shed 6 bases and J 3 bases; nucleotides not matched to a gene: 9. The CDR3 sequence is CASRGPRQGYYGYTF. The CDR3 DNA reads as TGTGCCAGCAGGGGTCCCAGACAGGGGTACTATGGCTACACCTTC.

V gene TRBV11-2 combines with J gene TRBJ1-1; D is uncertain. The V end lost 0 bases, the J end lost 0 bases, and 11 bases lay between the germline ends. Germline V CDR1 and CDR2: SGHAT, FQNNGV. The CDR3 runs 16 residues. In nucleotides, the CDR3 is TGTGCCAGCAGCTTAGATGGTAAACTCATGAACACTGAAGCTTTCTTT. Its protein is CASSLDGKLMNTEAFF.

The chain joins TRBV7-6 to TRBJ1-4, with a tentative D call TRBD1 (6 bases). The CDR3 loop spans 15 amino acids. Per germline, CDR1 SGHVS and CDR2 FNYEAQ. V was pared by 0 bases and J by 8 bases, with 13 bases between. For the CDR3, the DNA is TGTGCCAGCAGCTTAGCGGTACAGGGCGAGGAAAAACTGTTTTTT. Amino acids: CASSLAVQGEEKLFF.

The chain combines TRBV30 with TRBJ1-5, with 12 bases lining up with TRBD1. With 2 bases clipped from V and 1 base from J, the junction kept 9 bases outside the gene matches. Germline V gene data show CDR1 as GTSNPN and CDR2 as SVGIG (reference sequence). This CDR3 spans 18 amino acids. The CDR3 loop reads CAWSSGTGGYVSNQPQHF. The CDR3 nucleotides read TGTGCCTGGAGTTCCGGGACAGGGGGCTACGTAAGCAATCAGCCCCAGCATTTT.

The chain is built from TRBV5-4 and TRBJ1-1; TRBD1 matches 10 bases. This CDR3 has 16 amino acids. Trimming took 4 bases from V and 3 from J; bases not matched to a gene: 9. Germline lookup yields CDR1 SGHNT and CDR2 YYREEE (reference sequence). CDR3 residues: CASSDPRTGGHTEAFF. DNA of the CDR3: TGTGCCAGCAGCGATCCCCGGACAGGGGGGCACACTGAAGCTTTCTTT.

This clone was counted only a few times. The rearrangement uses TRBV19 and TRBJ2-7; 9 positions agree with TRBD1. V lost 2 bases and J lost 3; bases outside the gene matches: 11. CDR1 and CDR2 (germline): LNHDA, SQIVND (reference sequence). CDR3 length: 17 residues. The CDR3 DNA reads as TGTGCCAGTAGTATACAAGCAAGACAGGGGGACTTCTACGAGCAGTACTTC. This sequence encodes CASSIQARQGDFYEQYF.

A note on this clone: A far larger clone is off by one base, so a read error is likely. The CDR3 DNA is TGTGCCACCCGGGACCAGACCTGCGAGCAGTACTTC. It specifies CATRDQTCEQYF. V usage is TRBV2 and J usage is TRBJ2-7; D possibly uses TRBD1 or TRBD2 (5 bases each). Looked up from germline, CDR1 is SNHLY and CDR2 is FYNNEI. Deletions cut 10 bases from V and 6 bases from J, with 16 bases between. The CDR3 has 12 amino acids.

The rearrangement uses TRBV6-1 and TRBJ1-2; 7 bases fit TRBD1. V lost 6 bases and J lost 1; bases outside the gene matches: 5. Germline CDR1 and CDR2: MNHNS and SASEGT. This CDR3 contains 14 residues. CDR3 DNA sequence: TGTGCCAGCAGCACCACAGGGGTTAACTATGGCTACACCTTC. Amino acids: CASSTTGVNYGYTF.

The V and J genes are TRBV5-1 and TRBJ1-1; unclear D gene. The ends were cut back, 4 bases at V and 4 bases at J, with 11 bases in the middle. The CDR3 is 13 amino acids. Per germline, CDR1 SGHRS and CDR2 YFSETQ. CDR3: CASSTSWGTEAFF. As DNA, the CDR3 is TGCGCCAGCAGCACGTCCTGGGGCACTGAAGCTTTCTTT.

This clone occurred a few times. The chain links TRBV7-3 to TRBJ2-3; D is undetermined. V was shortened by 3 bases and J by 1 base, with 14 bases between the two germline ends. The CDR3 sequence is 16 residues long. Germline V gives CDR1 SGHTA, CDR2 FQGTGA. CDR3 DNA sequence: TGTGCCAGCAGCTTCTCGTCCACCTCCGGCACAGATACGCAGTATTTT. Translation gives CASSFSSTSGTDTQYF. Based on the CDR3 plus reference TRBV7-3 and TRBJ2-3, the full variable domain is GAGVSQTPSNKVTEKGKYVELRCDPISGHTALYWYRQSLGQGPEFLIYFQGTGAADDSGLPNDRFFAVRPEGSVSTLKIQRTERGDSAVYLCASSFSSTSGTDTQYFGPGTRLTVL.

The CDR3 DNA reads as TGCGCCAGCAGCCAAGAACATGGCCAGGCCTATGGCTACACCTTC. It yields the protein CASSQEHGQAYGYTF. The V gene is TRBV4-1, the J gene TRBJ1-2; no firm D call. V shed 0 bases and J shed 4 bases, with 12 bases lying between them. Germline CDR1 and CDR2: MGHRA and YSYEKL. There are 15 residues in the CDR3.

The chain carries TRBV7-2 and TRBJ2-3; 11 bases line up with TRBD2. The junction had 3 bases not matched to a gene; V was cut back by 1 base and J by 3 bases. The germline V gene has CDR1 SGHTA and CDR2 FQGNSA. The CDR3 consists of 16 residues. The CDR3 is CASSLGSGRVTDTQYF. The CDR3 region has the DNA TGTGCCAGCAGCTTAGGTAGCGGGAGGGTGACAGATACGCAGTATTTT.